A single sample is the source of the 8 T cell receptor beta chains below, sequenced in a study of naive and memory T cell subsets. The beta constant-region primer was an equimolar mix of two oligonucleotides covering TRBC1 and TRBC2. Ligated cDNA was amplified by four rounds of PCR with nested alpha and beta constant-region primers and SP2. TCRdb reprocessed the UMI-ligation and nested PCR reads with MiXCR, giving one entry per CDR3 protein. The sample includes 15,000 to 20,000 distinct CDR3 sequences, around 9% of them seen just once. Sequences were obtained from central memory CD8+ T cells from blood. These receptors originate from a human donor in good health.

For this clonotype: Given a much more abundant clone one base away, this may be a read error. The chain recombines TRBV20-1 with TRBJ2-1; D is ambiguous. CDR3 length: 14 amino acids. V was cut by 6 bases and J by 0 bases, with 12 bases left in between. CDR1 and CDR2 from the germline V gene are DFQATT and SNEGSKA (reference sequence). CDR3 DNA: TGCAGTGCCGACGCCGCTAGCTCCTACAATGAGCAGTTCTTC. It is translated as CSADAASSYNEQFF.

This clonotype was observed a few times. The chain uses TRBV20-1 and TRBJ1-1; D ambiguous. This CDR3 contains 13 residues. V gave up 3 bases and J gave up 3 bases, with 11 bases separating them. The germline CDR1 and CDR2 sequences are DFQATT and SNEGSKA (reference sequence). The CDR3 loop is CSARGNGDTEAFF. The CDR3 DNA reads as TGCAGTGCTAGGGGAAACGGGGACACTGAAGCTTTCTTT.

In this sample, this clonotype turned up a few times. The V call is TRBV2, the J call TRBJ2-5; perhaps TRBD1 as D (5 bases). The CDR3 contains 15 residues. Germline lookup yields CDR1 SNHLY and CDR2 FYNNEI. Trimming took off 2 bases at V and 1 base at J, with 11 bases between the two ends. The CDR3 bases are TGTGCCAGCAGTGAACAGGGCCGCTTCCAAGAGACCCAGTACTTC. Protein sequence: CASSEQGRFQETQYF. Combining the CDR3 with reference TRBV2 and TRBJ2-5 gives the whole variable domain EPEVTQTPSHQVTQMGQEVILRCVPISNHLYFYWYRQILGQKVEFLVSFYNNEISEKSEIFDDQFSVERPDGSNFTLKIRSTKLEDSAMYFCASSEQGRFQETQYFGPGTRLLVL.

This clonotype occurred many times. This sequence joins TRBV20-1 and TRBJ2-3; 11 bases are a match to TRBD2. The CDR3 runs to 17 residues. Germline V lookup: CDR1 DFQATT, CDR2 SNEGSKA (reference sequence). V shed 6 bases and J 3 bases; nucleotides not matched to a gene: 14. The CDR3 sequence: CSATSGTSGWGTDTQYF. DNA for the CDR3: TGCAGTGCCACATCCGGGACTAGCGGATGGGGAACAGATACGCAGTATTTT.

This clonotype occurred a few times. One junction end disagrees with the germline gene, perhaps due to a read error. V and J are TRBV4-2 and TRBJ1-6; no reliable D call. CDR1 is LGHNA, CDR2 YNFKEQ, per germline. The CDR3 is made up of 15 amino acids. The CDR3 here is CASSQEDGGSSPLHF. As DNA, the CDR3 is TGTGCCAGTAGCCAGGAGGACGGTGGTAGTTCACCCCTCCACTTT.

Ten or more counts support this clonotype. The chain is built from TRBV4-2 and TRBJ2-6; the D is unclear. The germline gives CDR1 LGHNA, CDR2 YNFKEQ. The CDR3 runs to 17 residues. V lost 1 base, J lost 4 bases, and 14 bases lay in between. CDR3 DNA: TGTGCCAGCAGCCAAGTTGACTCATCCGGAGGGGCCAACGTCCTGACTTTC. Amino acids: CASSQVDSSGGANVLTF.

V gene TRBV4-1 combines with J gene TRBJ1-1; D uncertain. Germline V gene sequence: CDR1 MGHRA, CDR2 YSYEKL. The CDR3 consists of 14 residues. Trimming left V 1 base short and J 7 bases short, with 13 bases between. The CDR3 sequence is CASSQVIGSLEAFF. The CDR3 DNA sequence: TGCGCCAGCAGCCAAGTGATAGGGTCCCTTGAAGCTTTCTTT.

This clonotype was observed at least ten times. The rearrangement links TRBV28 to TRBJ2-7; D is uncertain. Trimming cost V 5 bases and J 2 bases, with 13 bases left between them. The CDR3 loop spans 14 amino acids. Per the germline V gene, CDR1 is MDHEN and CDR2 is SYDVKM. The CDR3 nucleotides read TGTGCCAGCAGTGCCCCGGACGCAACCTACGAGCAGTACTTC. Translation gives CASSAPDATYEQYF.